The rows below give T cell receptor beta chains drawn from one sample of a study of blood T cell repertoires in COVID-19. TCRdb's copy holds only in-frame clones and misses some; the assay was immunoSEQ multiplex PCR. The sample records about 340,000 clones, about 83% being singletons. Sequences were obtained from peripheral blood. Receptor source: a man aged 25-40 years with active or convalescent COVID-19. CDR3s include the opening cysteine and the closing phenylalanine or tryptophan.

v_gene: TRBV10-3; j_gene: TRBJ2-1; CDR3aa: CAIRTSGRVNNEQFF
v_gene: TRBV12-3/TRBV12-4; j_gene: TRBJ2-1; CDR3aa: CASSSDSRDQFF
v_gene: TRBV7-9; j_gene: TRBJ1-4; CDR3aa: CASSPRTGATNEKLFF
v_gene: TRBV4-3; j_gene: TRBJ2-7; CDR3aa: CASSQDLEGPREQYF
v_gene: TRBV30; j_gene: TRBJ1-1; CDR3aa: CAWSAKGYRGEAFF
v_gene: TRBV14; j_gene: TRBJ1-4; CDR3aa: CASSQESLRELFF
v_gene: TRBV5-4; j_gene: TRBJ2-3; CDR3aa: CASSRGQRTDTQYF
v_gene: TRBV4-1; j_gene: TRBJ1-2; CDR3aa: CASSQPRDRVYGYTF
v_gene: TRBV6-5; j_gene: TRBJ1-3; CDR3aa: CASRYPGQGDGNTIYF
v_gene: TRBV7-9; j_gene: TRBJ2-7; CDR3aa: CASSSTSGGLTYEQYF
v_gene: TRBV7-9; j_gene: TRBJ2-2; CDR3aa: CASSRTGTGELFF